The clone carrying this T cell receptor beta chain was seen a handful of times. The sample comes from a study of T cells in Graves' hyperthyroidism and ophthalmopathy. The blood was taken when hyperthyroidism was first diagnosed, before any ophthalmopathy symptoms showed up. PBMCs came from 7.5 to 10 ml fresh peripheral blood. Trimming removed 2 bases from V and 6 bases from J; junction bases left unmatched: 9. The germline CDR1 and CDR2 sequences are SEHNR and FQNEAQ (reference sequence). The CDR3 loop spans 17 amino acids. Using RNA transcripts as the source, TCR beta CDR3 regions were amplified. HTBI primers were the set used in a first-round RT-PCR of the TCR CDR3. Via MiXCR, TCRdb re-called the multiplex PCR reads, giving one row per CDR3 protein. The sample has 250,000 to 300,000 distinct CDR3 sequences; 13% to 15% are singletons.

The sample was blood. The TCR comes from a woman in her thirties or forties with Graves' hyperthyroidism that later progressed to Graves' ophthalmopathy. The J gene is TRBJ1-3, the V gene TRBV7-9; 11 bases are a match to TRBD1. The CDR3 DNA is TGTGCCAGCAGCTTACTTCTACCGGGACAGGGGGAAAACACCATATATTTT. It encodes CASSLLLPGQGENTIYF.